What follows are 14 T cell receptor beta chains derived from one specimen sequenced in a study of T cell responses to AZD1222 COVID-19 vaccine. Data came from immunoSEQ multiplex PCR; TCRdb stores just in-frame clones and leaves some out. This repertoire shows about 94,000 clones, 85% to 90% found once; its top ten account for 12%. Source: peripheral blood, taken 28 days after the second AZD1222 dose. These receptors were collected from an adult who received the AZD1222 COVID-19 vaccine.

The gene calls are TRBV5-6 and TRBJ2-5, with 7 bases matching TRBD1. With 2 bases clipped from V and 5 bases from J, the junction kept 9 bases outside the gene matches. CDR1 and CDR2 (germline): SGHDT, YYEEEE. The CDR3 runs to 15 residues. Here the CDR3 DNA reads TGTGCCAGCAGCTTTCTAGGGACAGAGAAGGAGACCCAGTACTTC. It translates to CASSFLGTEKETQYF.

This chain links TRBV9 with TRBJ1-6; D not certain. The CDR3 is made up of 13 amino acids. Trimming removed 3 bases at V and 9 bases at J, with 10 bases between. Germline assignment: CDR1 SGDLS and CDR2 YYNGEE. For the CDR3, the DNA is TGTGCCAGCAGCGCCCACGAGTTTTCACCCCTCCACTTT. Translated, it gives CASSAHEFSPLHF. The entire variable domain, with the rest obtained from reference TRBV9 and TRBJ1-6, is as follows: DSGVTQTPKHLITATGQRVTLRCSPRSGDLSVYWYQQSLDQGLQFLIQYYNGEERAKGNILERFSAQQFPDLHSELNLSSLELGDSALYFCASSAHEFSPLHFGNGTRLTVT.

The genes are TRBV7-9 and TRBJ2-2; 7 nucleotides match TRBD2. This CDR3 spans 17 amino acids. Germline V gene data show CDR1 as SEHNR and CDR2 as FQNEAQ (reference sequence). V gave up 1 base and J gave up 5 bases; unmatched junction bases: 10. In nucleotides, the CDR3 is TGTGCCAGCAGCTTAGAGCTTGGGCTAGCGGATACCGGGGAGCTGTTTTTT. This translates into CASSLELGLADTGELFF.

The rearrangement links TRBV9 to TRBJ2-1; tentative D call: TRBD1 (6 bases). Germline values: CDR1 SGDLS, CDR2 YYNGEE. V was clipped by 0 bases and J by 8 bases, with 12 bases between them. The CDR3 spans 14 residues. This chain's CDR3 is CASSVVVGGDEQFF. CDR3 DNA: TGTGCCAGCAGCGTAGTCGTAGGGGGTGATGAGCAGTTCTTC.

The chain joins TRBV7-9 to TRBJ2-2, with TRBD2 identical over 9 bases. Germline V gene data show CDR1 as SEHNR and CDR2 as FQNEAQ (reference sequence). The CDR3 extends over 16 amino acids. V was clipped by 5 bases and J by 6 bases; unmatched bases: 10. The CDR3 loop is CASSGTGTSIPGELFF. The CDR3 DNA reads TGTGCCAGCAGCGGAACCGGGACTAGCATCCCCGGGGAGCTGTTTTTT.

The chain carries TRBV18 and TRBJ1-3; TRBD1 matches at 10 bases. The CDR3 spans 16 residues. Germline CDR1 KGHSH, CDR2 LQKENI. The V gene end was trimmed by 3 bases and the J gene end by 4 bases; junction bases not matched to a gene: 6. In DNA form, the CDR3 reads TGTGCCAGCTCACCCCAGGGACAGGGGCGAGGAAACACCATATATTTT. Encoded protein: CASSPQGQGRGNTIYF. Full variable domain (rest looked up from reference TRBV18 and TRBJ1-3): NAGVMQNPRHLVRRRGQEARLRCSPMKGHSHVYWYRQLPEEGLKFMVYLQKENIIDESGMPKERFSAEFPKEGPSILRIQQVVRGDSAAYFCASSPQGQGRGNTIYFGEGSWLTVV.

V and J are TRBV29-1 and TRBJ1-1; 8 nucleotides agree with TRBD1. The CDR3 runs to 12 residues. J was trimmed by 1 base and V by 6 bases; bases with no gene match: 1. The germline CDR1 and CDR2 sequences are SQVTM and ANQGSEA. The DNA for the CDR3 is TGCAGCGTCGGACAGGGGAACACTGAAGCTTTCTTT. It translates to CSVGQGNTEAFF.

The J gene is TRBJ2-5, the V gene TRBV7-2; 11 positions match TRBD1. Germline lookup yields CDR1 SGHTA and CDR2 FQGNSA. V lost 1 base, J lost 5 bases, and 12 bases stayed unmatched. The CDR3 length is 18 residues. The CDR3 DNA reads as TGTGCCAGCAGCTTAGTCGGGACAGGGGGGTCTAGAAGGGAGACCCAGTACTTC. It codes for CASSLVGTGGSRRETQYF. Full variable domain (rest looked up from reference TRBV7-2 and TRBJ2-5): GAGVSQSPSNKVTEKGKDVELRCDPISGHTALYWYRQSLGQGLEFLIYFQGNSAPDKSGLPSDRFSAERTGGSVSTLTIQRTQQEDSAVYLCASSLVGTGGSRRETQYFGPGTRLLVL.

V and J are TRBV11-3 and TRBJ1-1; TRBD1 agrees at 7 bases. Germline CDR1 reads SGHNT; CDR2 reads YENEEA. This CDR3 spans 15 amino acids. The junction had 7 bases not matched to a gene; V was cut back by 5 bases and J by 1 base. CDR3 sequence: CASSPGGTANTEAFF. CDR3 DNA: TGTGCCAGCAGCCCGGGGGGGACAGCGAACACTGAAGCTTTCTTT.

V is TRBV28 and J is TRBJ1-1; 8 bases line up with TRBD1. Unmatched junction bases numbered 5, after V lost 4 bases and J lost 7 bases. Looked up from germline, CDR1 is MDHEN and CDR2 is SYDVKM. The CDR3 covers 13 residues. In nucleotides, the CDR3 is TGTGCCAGCAGTTACACAGGGGGGGGTGAAGCTTTCTTT. It yields the protein CASSYTGGGEAFF. The full variable domain, its missing parts supplied by reference TRBV28 and TRBJ1-1, is DVKVTQSSRYLVKRTGEKVFLECVQDMDHENMFWYRQDPGLGLRLIYFSYDVKMKEKGDIPEGYSVSREKKERFSLILESASTNQTSMYLCASSYTGGGEAFFGQGTRLTVV.

The chain uses TRBV7-2 and TRBJ2-1; the D is unclear. This CDR3 is 11 amino acids long. The V and J ends lost 6 bases and 10 bases respectively, with 10 bases between them. Germline assignment: CDR1 SGHTA and CDR2 FQGNSA. The CDR3 DNA follows: TGTGCCAGCAGTTTAATGGGGGAGCAGTTCTTC. It codes for CASSLMGEQFF. The full variable domain, in which reference TRBV7-2 and TRBJ2-1 provide the parts outside the CDR3, is GAGVSQSPSNKVTEKGKDVELRCDPISGHTALYWYRQSLGQGLEFLIYFQGNSAPDKSGLPSDRFSAERTGGSVSTLTIQRTQQEDSAVYLCASSLMGEQFFGPGTRLTVL.

The genes are TRBV4-2 and TRBJ2-1, with D tentatively TRBD1 (5 bases). The V end lost 1 base, the J end lost 7 bases, and 8 bases lay between the germline ends. CDR1 is LGHNA, CDR2 YNFKEQ, per germline. The CDR3 sequence is 13 residues long. CDR3 DNA sequence: TGTGCCAGCAGCCAAGTTGCAGGGAATGAGCAGTTCTTC. It encodes CASSQVAGNEQFF.

This clone appeared a single time. This CDR3 is CASSLGPNTGELFF. The CDR3 DNA reads TGTGCCAGCAGCTTGGGACCAAACACCGGGGAGCTGTTTTTT. The V call is TRBV9, the J call TRBJ2-2; tentatively, D is TRBD1 or TRBD2 (5 bases each). The length of the CDR3 is 14 residues. The germline CDR1 and CDR2 sequences are SGDLS and YYNGEE. V gave up 4 bases and J gave up 2 bases, with 9 bases separating them.

The chain joins TRBV4-2 to TRBJ2-7, with D unclear. Germline V CDR1 and CDR2: LGHNA, YNFKEQ. The CDR3 loop spans 15 amino acids. V lost 1 base to trimming and J lost 3 bases, with 13 bases between them. The DNA for the CDR3 is TGTGCCAGCAGCCAAGGCGGAGACGAATACTACGAGCAGTACTTC. This gives the protein CASSQGGDEYYEQYF.